This T cell receptor (beta chain) stems from a study of T cells in Graves' hyperthyroidism and ophthalmopathy. The table lists this clonotype with a few counts. No antigen is known for it. Amplified TCR beta CDR3 regions came from RNA transcripts. The HTBI primer set served for first-round RT-PCR of the TCR CDR3. From the multiplex PCR reads, TCRdb called clonotypes with MiXCR, one entry per CDR3 protein. The sample lists around 350,000 distinct CDR3 sequences, 17% seen once, with 30% to 35% in the top ten. Regarding the study as a whole: Most thyroid clonotypes expanded above 0.001 appeared in blood too.

Trimming stripped 0 bases from V and 1 base from J, with 11 bases between. This CDR3 has 16 residues. In germline, CDR1 is LGHDT, CDR2 YNNKEL (reference sequence). Patients having uncontrolled infection, another autoimmune disease, pregnancy or lactation were not included. PBMCs were collected from an approximately 10 ml volume of fresh peripheral blood. The sequenced sample consisted of blood. The chain employs TRBV3-1 and TRBJ2-3; no definite D call. This receptor was identified in a woman aged 30 to 39 with Graves' hyperthyroidism that later progressed to Graves' ophthalmopathy. CDR3 region: CASSQDWGRGTDTQYF. Written as DNA, the CDR3 is TGTGCCAGCAGCCAAGACTGGGGAAGGGGCACAGATACGCAGTATTTT.